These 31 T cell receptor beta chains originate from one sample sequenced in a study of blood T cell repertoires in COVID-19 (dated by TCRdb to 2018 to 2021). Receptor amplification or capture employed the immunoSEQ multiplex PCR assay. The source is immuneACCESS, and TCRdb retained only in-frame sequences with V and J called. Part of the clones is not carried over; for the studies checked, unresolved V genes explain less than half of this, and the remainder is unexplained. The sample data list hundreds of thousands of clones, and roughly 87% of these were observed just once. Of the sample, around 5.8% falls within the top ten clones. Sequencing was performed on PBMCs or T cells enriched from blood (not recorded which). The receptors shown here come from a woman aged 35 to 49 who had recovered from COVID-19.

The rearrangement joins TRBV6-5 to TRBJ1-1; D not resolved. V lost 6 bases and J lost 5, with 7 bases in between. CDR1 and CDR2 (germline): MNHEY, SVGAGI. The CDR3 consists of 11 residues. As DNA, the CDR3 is TGTGCCAGCAGCCGCGGGACTGAAGCTTTCTTT. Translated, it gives CASSRGTEAFF.

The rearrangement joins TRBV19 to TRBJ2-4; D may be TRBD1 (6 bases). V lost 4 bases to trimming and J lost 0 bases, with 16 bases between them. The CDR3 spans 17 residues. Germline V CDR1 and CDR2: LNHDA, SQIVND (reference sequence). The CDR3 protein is CASSRTGNGEAKNIQYF. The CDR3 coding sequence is TGTGCCAGTAGTAGAACAGGGAATGGTGAAGCCAAAAACATTCAGTACTTC.

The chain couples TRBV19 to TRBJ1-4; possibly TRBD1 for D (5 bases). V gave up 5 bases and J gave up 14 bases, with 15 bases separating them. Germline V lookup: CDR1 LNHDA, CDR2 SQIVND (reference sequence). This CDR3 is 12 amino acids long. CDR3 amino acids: CASSPGPGGLFF. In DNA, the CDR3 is TGTGCCAGTAGTCCGGGCCCCGGGGGGCTGTTTTTT.

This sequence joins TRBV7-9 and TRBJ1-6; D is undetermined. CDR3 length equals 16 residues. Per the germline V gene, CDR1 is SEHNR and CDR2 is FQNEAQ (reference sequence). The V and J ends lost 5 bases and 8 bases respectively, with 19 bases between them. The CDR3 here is CASSPRAPGWDSPLHF. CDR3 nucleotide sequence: TGTGCCAGCAGCCCAAGAGCACCAGGATGGGATTCACCCCTCCACTTT.

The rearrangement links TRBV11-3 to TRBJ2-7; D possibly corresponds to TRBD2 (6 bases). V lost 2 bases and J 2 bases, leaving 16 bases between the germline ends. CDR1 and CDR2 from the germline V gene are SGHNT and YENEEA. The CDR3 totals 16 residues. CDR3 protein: CASSLCPSGGPYEQYF. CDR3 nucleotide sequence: TGTGCCAGCAGCTTATGCCCCTCCGGGGGACCCTACGAGCAGTACTTC.

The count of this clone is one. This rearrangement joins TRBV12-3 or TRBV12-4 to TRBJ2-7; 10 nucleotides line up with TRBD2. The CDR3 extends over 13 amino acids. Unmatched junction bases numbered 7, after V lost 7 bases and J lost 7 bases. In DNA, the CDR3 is TGTGCCAGCACCCTCGCACTAGCGGGGGAGCAGTACTTC. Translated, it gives CASTLALAGEQYF.

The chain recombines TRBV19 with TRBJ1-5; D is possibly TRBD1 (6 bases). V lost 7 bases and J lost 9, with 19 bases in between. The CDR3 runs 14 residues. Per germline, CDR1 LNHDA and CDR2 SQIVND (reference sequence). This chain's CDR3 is CASTTEGVLGPQHF. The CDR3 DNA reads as TGTGCCAGTACTACCGAGGGGGTTTTGGGGCCCCAGCATTTT.

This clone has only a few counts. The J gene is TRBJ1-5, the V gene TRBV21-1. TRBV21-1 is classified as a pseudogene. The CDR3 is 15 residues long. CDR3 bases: TGTGCCAGCAGCAAAGTGGCTCGGGGGGTTCAGCCCCAGCATTTT. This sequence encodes CASSKVARGVQPQHF.

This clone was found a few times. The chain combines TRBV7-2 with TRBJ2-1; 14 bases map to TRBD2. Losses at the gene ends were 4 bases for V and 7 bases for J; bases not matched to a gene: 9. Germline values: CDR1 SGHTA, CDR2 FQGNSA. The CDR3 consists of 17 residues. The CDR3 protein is CASSSQRGTSGRNEQFF. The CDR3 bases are TGTGCCAGCAGCTCTCAACGTGGGACTAGCGGGAGAAATGAGCAGTTCTTC.

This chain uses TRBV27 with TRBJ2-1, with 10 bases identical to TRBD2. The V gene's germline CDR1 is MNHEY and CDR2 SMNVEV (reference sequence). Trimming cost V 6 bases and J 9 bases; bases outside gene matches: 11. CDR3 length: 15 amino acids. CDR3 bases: TGTGCCAGCAGGAAGATAGCGGGAGGCTTTACTGAGCAGTTCTTC. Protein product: CASRKIAGGFTEQFF.

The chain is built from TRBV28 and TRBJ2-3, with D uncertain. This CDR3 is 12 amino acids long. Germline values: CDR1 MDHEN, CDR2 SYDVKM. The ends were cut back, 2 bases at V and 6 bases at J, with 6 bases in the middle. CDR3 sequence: CASSLNADTQYF. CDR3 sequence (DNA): TGTGCCAGCAGTTTAAACGCGGATACGCAGTATTTT. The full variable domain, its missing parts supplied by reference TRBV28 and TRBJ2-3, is DVKVTQSSRYLVKRTGEKVFLECVQDMDHENMFWYRQDPGLGLRLIYFSYDVKMKEKGDIPEGYSVSREKKERFSLILESASTNQTSMYLCASSLNADTQYFGPGTRLTVL.

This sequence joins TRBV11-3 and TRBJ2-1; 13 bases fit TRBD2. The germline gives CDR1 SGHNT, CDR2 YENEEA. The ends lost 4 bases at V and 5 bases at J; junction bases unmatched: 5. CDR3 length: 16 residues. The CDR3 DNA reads TGTGCCAGCAGCTCGAGGACTAGCGGGAGTCACAATGAGCAGTTCTTC. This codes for CASSSRTSGSHNEQFF.

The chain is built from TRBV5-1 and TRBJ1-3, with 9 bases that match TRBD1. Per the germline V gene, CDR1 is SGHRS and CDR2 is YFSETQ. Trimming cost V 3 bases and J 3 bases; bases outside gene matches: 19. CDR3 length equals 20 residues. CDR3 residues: CASSWGPDRGILQGGNTIYF. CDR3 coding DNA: TGCGCCAGCAGCTGGGGACCGGACAGGGGAATTTTACAGGGTGGAAACACCATATATTTT.

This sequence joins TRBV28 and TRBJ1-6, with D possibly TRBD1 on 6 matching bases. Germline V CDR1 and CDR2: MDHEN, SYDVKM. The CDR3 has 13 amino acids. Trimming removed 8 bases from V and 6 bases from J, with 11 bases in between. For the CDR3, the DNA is TGTGCCAGCCTATCGGACAGTAATTCACCCCTCCACTTT. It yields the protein CASLSDSNSPLHF.

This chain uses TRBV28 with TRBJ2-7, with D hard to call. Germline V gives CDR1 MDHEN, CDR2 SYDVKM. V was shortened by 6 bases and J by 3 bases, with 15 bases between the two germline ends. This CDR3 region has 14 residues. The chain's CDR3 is CASSPQRQNYEQYF. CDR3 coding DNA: TGTGCCAGCAGCCCACAGAGACAAAACTACGAGCAGTACTTC.

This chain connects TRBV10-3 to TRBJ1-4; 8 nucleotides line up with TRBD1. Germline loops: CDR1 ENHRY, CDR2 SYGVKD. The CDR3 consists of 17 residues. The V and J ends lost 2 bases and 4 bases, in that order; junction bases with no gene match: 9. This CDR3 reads CAISEMRPGQVNEKLFF. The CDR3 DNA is TGTGCCATCAGTGAGATGCGTCCGGGACAGGTTAATGAAAAACTGTTTTTT.

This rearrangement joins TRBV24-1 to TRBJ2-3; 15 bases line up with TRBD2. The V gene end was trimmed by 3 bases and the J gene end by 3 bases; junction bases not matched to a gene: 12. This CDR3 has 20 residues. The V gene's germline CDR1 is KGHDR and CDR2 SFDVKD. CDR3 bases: TGTGCCACCAGTGATCCGGGACTAGCGGGAGGAGTGCGAGGGACAGATACGCAGTATTTT. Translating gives CATSDPGLAGGVRGTDTQYF.

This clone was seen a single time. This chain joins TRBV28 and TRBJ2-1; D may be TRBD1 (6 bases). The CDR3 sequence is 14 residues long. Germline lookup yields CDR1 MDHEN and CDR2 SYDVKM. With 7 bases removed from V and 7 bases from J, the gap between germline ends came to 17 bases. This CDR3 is CASNPGHPGNEQFF. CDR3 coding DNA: TGTGCCAGCAACCCGGGACACCCGGGGAATGAGCAGTTCTTC. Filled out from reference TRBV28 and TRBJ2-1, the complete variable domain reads DVKVTQSSRYLVKRTGEKVFLECVQDMDHENMFWYRQDPGLGLRLIYFSYDVKMKEKGDIPEGYSVSREKKERFSLILESASTNQTSMYLCASNPGHPGNEQFFGPGTRLTVL.

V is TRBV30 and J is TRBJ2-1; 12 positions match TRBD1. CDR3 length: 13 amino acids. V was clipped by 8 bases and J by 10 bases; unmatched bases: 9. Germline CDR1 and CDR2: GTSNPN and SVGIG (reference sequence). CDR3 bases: TGTGCCGGAAACCGGGACAGGGGGCGAGAGCAGTTCTTC. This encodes CAGNRDRGREQFF. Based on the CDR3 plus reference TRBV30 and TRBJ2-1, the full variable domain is SQTIHQWPATLVQPVGSPLSLECTVEGTSNPNLYWYRQAAGRGLQLLFYSVGIGQISSEVPQNLSASRPQDRQFILSSKKLLLSDSGFYLCAGNRDRGREQFFGPGTRLTVL.

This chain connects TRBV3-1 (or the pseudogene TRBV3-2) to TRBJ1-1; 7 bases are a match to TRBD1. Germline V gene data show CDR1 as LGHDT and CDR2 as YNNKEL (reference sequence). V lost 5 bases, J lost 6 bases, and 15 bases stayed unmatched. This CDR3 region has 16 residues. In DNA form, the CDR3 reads TGTGCCAGCAGCACCCGCTTAACAGGGGATTGGGCTGAAGCTTTCTTT. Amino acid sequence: CASSTRLTGDWAEAFF.

Here the CDR3 reads CASSLGLAVMYQETQYF. The CDR3 DNA reads as TGTGCCAGCAGCTTAGGACTAGCGGTCATGTACCAAGAGACCCAGTACTTC. The chain is built from TRBV28 and TRBJ2-5, with 10 bases matching TRBD2. The CDR3 runs 17 residues. Germline loops: CDR1 MDHEN, CDR2 SYDVKM. V gave up 6 bases and J gave up 0 bases; unmatched junction bases: 10.

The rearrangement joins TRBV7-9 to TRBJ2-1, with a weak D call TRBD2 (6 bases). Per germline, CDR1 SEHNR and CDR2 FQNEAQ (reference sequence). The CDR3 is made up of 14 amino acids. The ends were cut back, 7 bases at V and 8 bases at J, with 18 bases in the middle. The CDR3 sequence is CASTPSEGVDEQFF. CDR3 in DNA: TGTGCCAGCACCCCTAGCGAGGGAGTCGATGAGCAGTTCTTC.

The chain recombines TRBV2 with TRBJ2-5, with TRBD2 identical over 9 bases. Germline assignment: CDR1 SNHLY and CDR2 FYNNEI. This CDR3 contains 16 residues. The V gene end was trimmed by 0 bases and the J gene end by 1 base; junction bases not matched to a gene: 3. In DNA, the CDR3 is TGTGCCAGCAGTGAAGCGCTAGCGGGACCCCAAGAGACCCAGTACTTC. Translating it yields CASSEALAGPQETQYF.

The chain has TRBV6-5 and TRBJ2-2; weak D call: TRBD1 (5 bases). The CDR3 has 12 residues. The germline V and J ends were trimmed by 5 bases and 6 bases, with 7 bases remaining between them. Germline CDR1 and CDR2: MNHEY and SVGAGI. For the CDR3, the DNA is TGTGCCAGCAGTCAGGGTCCCGGGGAGCTGTTTTTT. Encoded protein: CASSQGPGELFF.

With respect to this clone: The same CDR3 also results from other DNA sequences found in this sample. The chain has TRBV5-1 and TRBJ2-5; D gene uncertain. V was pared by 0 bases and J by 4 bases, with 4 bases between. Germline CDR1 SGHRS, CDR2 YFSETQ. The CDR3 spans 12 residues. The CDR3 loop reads CASSLGRETQYF. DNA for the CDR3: TGCGCCAGCAGCTTGGGGAGAGAGACCCAGTACTTC.

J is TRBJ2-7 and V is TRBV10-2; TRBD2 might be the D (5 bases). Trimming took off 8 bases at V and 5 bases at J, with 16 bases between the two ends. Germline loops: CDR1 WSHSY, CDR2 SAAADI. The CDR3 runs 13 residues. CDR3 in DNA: TGCGCCAGCGGAGGCCTATCTGGGAACGAGCAGTACTTC. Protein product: CASGGLSGNEQYF.

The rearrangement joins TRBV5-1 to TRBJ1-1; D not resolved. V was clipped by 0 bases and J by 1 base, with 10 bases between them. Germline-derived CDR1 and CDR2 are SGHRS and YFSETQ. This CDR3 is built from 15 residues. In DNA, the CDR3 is TGCGCCAGCAGCTTGGGAGGGATAGGGAACACTGAAGCTTTCTTT. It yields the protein CASSLGGIGNTEAFF.

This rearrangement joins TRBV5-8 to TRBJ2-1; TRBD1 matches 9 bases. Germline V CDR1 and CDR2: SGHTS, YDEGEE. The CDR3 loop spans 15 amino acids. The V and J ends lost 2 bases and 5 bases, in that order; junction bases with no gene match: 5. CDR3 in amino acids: CASSLGTGSDNEQFF. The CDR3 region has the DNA TGTGCCAGCAGCTTAGGGACAGGGTCGGACAATGAGCAGTTCTTC.

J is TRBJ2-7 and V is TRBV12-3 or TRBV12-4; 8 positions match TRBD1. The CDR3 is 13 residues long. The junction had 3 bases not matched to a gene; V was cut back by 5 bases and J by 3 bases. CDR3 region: CASSIGTGYEQYF. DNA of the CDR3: TGTGCCAGCAGTATCGGGACAGGCTACGAGCAGTACTTC.

CDR3 bases: TGTGCCAGCAGCCTAACAATCGGACTAGAAACTAGCACAGATACGCAGTATTTT. Its translation: CASSLTIGLETSTDTQYF. V and J are TRBV7-9 and TRBJ2-3; 7 bases are a match to TRBD2. The V gene end was trimmed by 5 bases and the J gene end by 0 bases; junction bases not matched to a gene: 14. The CDR3 runs to 18 residues. Looked up from germline, CDR1 is SEHNR and CDR2 is FQNEAQ (reference sequence).

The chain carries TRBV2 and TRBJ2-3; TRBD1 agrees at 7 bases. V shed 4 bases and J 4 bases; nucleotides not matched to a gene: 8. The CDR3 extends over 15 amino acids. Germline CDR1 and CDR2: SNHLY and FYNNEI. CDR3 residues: CASSVSRQGADTQYF. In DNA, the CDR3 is TGTGCCAGCAGTGTTAGTAGACAGGGAGCAGATACGCAGTATTTT. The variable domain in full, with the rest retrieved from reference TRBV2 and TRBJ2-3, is EPEVTQTPSHQVTQMGQEVILRCVPISNHLYFYWYRQILGQKVEFLVSFYNNEISEKSEIFDDQFSVERPDGSNFTLKIRSTKLEDSAMYFCASSVSRQGADTQYFGPGTRLTVL.